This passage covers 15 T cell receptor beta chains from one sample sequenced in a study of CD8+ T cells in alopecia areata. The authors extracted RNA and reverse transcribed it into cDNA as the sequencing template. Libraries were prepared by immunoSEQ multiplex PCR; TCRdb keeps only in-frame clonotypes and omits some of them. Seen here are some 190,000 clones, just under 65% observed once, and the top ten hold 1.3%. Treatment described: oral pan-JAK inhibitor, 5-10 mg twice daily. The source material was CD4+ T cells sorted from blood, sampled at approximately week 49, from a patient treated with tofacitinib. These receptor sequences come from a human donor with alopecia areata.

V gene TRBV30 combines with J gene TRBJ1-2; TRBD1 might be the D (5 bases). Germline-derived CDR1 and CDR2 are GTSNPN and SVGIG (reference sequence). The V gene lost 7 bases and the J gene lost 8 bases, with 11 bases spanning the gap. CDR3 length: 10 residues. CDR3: CASGLRGYTF. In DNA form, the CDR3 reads TGTGCCTCAGGGTTGCGAGGCTACACCTTC.

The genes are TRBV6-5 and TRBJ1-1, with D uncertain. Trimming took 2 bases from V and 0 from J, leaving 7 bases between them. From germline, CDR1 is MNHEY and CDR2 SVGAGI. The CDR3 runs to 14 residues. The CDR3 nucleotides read TGTGCCAGCAGTTACGGCCAAGTGAACACTGAAGCTTTCTTT. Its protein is CASSYGQVNTEAFF.

CDR3 sequence: CASQTGGTYEQYF. CDR3 DNA: TGTGCCAGCCAAACGGGAGGGACCTACGAGCAGTACTTC. J is TRBJ2-7 and V is TRBV2; TRBD2 matches 8 bases. Germline CDR1 and CDR2: SNHLY and FYNNEI. V dropped 8 bases and J dropped 2; count of bases not matched to a gene: 5. The length of the CDR3 is 13 residues. The full variable domain, rest sourced from reference TRBV2 and TRBJ2-7, is EPEVTQTPSHQVTQMGQEVILRCVPISNHLYFYWYRQILGQKVEFLVSFYNNEISEKSEIFDDQFSVERPDGSNFTLKIRSTKLEDSAMYFCASQTGGTYEQYFGPGTRLTVT.

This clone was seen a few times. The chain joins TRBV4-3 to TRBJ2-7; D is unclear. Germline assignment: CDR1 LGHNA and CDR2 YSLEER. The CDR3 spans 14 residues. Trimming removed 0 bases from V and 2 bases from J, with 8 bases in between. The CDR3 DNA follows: TGCGCCAGCAGCCAAGAAACCTTAACCTACGAGCAGTACTTC. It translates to CASSQETLTYEQYF.

The CDR3 spells CASSDGRLAGGPDRDTQYF. The CDR3 region has the DNA TGCGCCAGCAGTGACGGAAGGCTAGCGGGGGGGCCTGACCGAGATACGCAGTATTTT. This chain uses TRBV10-2 with TRBJ2-3; TRBD2 aligns across 12 bases. The ends lost 3 bases at V and 5 bases at J; junction bases unmatched: 15. Per germline, CDR1 WSHSY and CDR2 SAAADI. The CDR3 covers 19 residues.

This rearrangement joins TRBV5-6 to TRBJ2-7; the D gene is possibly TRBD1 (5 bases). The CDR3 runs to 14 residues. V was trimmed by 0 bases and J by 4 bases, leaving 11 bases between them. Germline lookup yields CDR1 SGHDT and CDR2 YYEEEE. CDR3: CASSLAGRGYEQYF. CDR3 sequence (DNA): TGTGCCAGCAGCTTGGCCGGTAGGGGATACGAGCAGTACTTC.

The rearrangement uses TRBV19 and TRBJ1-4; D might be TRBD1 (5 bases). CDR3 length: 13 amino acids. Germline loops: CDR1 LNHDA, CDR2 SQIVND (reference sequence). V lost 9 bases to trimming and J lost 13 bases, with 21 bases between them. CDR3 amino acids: CASFDLGQGGLFF. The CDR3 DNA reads TGTGCCAGCTTCGACCTAGGGCAGGGTGGACTGTTTTTT.

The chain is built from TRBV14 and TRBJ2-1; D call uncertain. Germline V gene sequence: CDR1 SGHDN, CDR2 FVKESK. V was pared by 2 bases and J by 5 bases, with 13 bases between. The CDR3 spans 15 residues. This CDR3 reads CASSQFFGVDNEQFF. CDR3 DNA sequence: TGTGCCAGCAGCCAATTTTTTGGGGTTGACAATGAGCAGTTCTTC.

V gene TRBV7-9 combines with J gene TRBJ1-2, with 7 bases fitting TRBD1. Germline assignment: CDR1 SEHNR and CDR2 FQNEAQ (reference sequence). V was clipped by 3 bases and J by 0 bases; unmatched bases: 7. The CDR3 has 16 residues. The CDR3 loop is CASSLDRWEANYGYTF. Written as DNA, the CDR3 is TGTGCCAGCAGCTTGGACAGGTGGGAAGCTAACTATGGCTACACCTTC.

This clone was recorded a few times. CDR3 nucleotide sequence: TGCGCCAGCAGTCAGACAGACAGGTGTGGCGACACCGGGGAGCTGTTTTTT. Amino acids: CASSQTDRCGDTGELFF. This rearrangement joins TRBV23-1 to TRBJ2-2; TRBD1 is a possible D gene (6 bases). TRBV23-1 is an ORF, and what it does is uncertain. CDR3 length: 17 residues. V lost 3 bases and J 3 bases, leaving 17 bases between the germline ends.

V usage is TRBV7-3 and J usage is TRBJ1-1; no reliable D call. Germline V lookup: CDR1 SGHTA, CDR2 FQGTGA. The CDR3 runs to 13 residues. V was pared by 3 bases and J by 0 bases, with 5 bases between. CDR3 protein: CASSFKLNTEAFF. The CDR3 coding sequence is TGTGCCAGCAGCTTTAAGCTGAACACTGAAGCTTTCTTT.

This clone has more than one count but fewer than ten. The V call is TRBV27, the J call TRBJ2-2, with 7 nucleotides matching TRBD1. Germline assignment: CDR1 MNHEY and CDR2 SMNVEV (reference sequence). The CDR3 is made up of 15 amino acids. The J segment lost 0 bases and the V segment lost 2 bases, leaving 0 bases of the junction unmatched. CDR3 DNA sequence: TGTGCCAGCAGTTTAGGACAGGCGAACACCGGGGAGCTGTTTTTT. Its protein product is CASSLGQANTGELFF.

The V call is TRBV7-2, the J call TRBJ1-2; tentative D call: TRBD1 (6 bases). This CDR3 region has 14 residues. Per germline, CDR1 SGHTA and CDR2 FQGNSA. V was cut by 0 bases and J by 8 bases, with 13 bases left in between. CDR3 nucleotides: TGTGCCAGCAGCTTAGCTTCCAGGGGAGGAGGCTACACCTTC. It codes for CASSLASRGGGYTF.

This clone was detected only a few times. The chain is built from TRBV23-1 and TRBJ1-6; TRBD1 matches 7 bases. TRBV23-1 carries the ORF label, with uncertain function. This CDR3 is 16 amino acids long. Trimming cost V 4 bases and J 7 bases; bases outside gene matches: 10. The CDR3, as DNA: TGCGCCAGCAGTCGAGGGGACAGCACATACAATTCACCCCTCCACTTT. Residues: CASSRGDSTYNSPLHF.

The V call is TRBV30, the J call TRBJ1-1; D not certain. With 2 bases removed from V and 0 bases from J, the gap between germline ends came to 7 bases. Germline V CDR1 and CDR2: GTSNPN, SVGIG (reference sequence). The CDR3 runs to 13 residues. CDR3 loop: CAWSNTMNTEAFF. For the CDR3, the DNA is TGTGCCTGGAGTAACACTATGAACACTGAAGCTTTCTTT. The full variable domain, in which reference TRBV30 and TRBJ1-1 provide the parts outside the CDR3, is SQTIHQWPATLVQPVGSPLSLECTVEGTSNPNLYWYRQAAGRGLQLLFYSVGIGQISSEVPQNLSASRPQDRQFILSSKKLLLSDSGFYLCAWSNTMNTEAFFGQGTRLTVV.